The 26 T cell receptor beta chains below all came from one sample that was sequenced in a study of blood T cell repertoires in COVID-19. The repertoire was sequenced with immunoSEQ multiplex PCR; TCRdb's copy has only in-frame clones and lacks some. The repertoire holds around 120,000 clones, with roughly 79% as singletons. The sample consisted of peripheral blood. The receptors were gathered from a man aged 65 to 79 with acute or convalescent COVID-19.

The gene calls are TRBV19 and TRBJ1-4; 8 bases agree with TRBD1. Germline V gene sequence: CDR1 LNHDA, CDR2 SQIVND (reference sequence). V was pared by 7 bases and J by 8 bases, with 9 bases of the junction left unmatched. The CDR3 has 14 residues. In DNA form, the CDR3 reads TGTGCCAGTAATCCCCTCGGACAGGGCGAAAAACTGTTTTTT. Amino acid sequence: CASNPLGQGEKLFF.

This chain's CDR3 is CASSDGAVPTSGANVLTF. DNA for the CDR3: TGTGCCAGCAGTGATGGGGCCGTCCCCACCTCTGGGGCCAACGTCCTGACTTTC. The chain is built from TRBV25-1 and TRBJ2-6; weak D call: TRBD1 (5 bases). The germline gives CDR1 MGHDK, CDR2 SYGVNS. Trimming removed 3 bases from V and 0 bases from J, with 15 bases in between. The CDR3 is 18 residues long.

V is TRBV12-5 and J is TRBJ2-7; 8 bases align to TRBD1. The J segment lost 1 base and the V segment lost 7 bases, leaving 9 bases of the junction unmatched. Germline assignment: CDR1 LGHNT and CDR2 FRNRAP. This CDR3 is built from 15 residues. The chain's CDR3 is CASVGSGTGSYEQYF. Written as DNA, the CDR3 is TGTGCTAGTGTAGGTTCCGGGACAGGATCCTACGAGCAGTACTTC.

This clone was detected only a few times. J is TRBJ1-2 and V is TRBV5-1; 10 bases line up with TRBD1. The CDR3 sequence is 16 residues long. Looked up from germline, CDR1 is SGHRS and CDR2 is YFSETQ. With V trimmed by 4 bases and J by 5 bases, 11 bases remained unmatched. CDR3 protein: CASSNEDRGLLYGYTF. CDR3 nucleotide sequence: TGCGCCAGCAGCAACGAAGACAGGGGGCTTTTGTATGGCTACACCTTC.

The chain carries TRBV2 and TRBJ1-2; D gene uncertain. Trimming cost V 10 bases and J 5 bases, with 20 bases left between them. Germline CDR1 SNHLY, CDR2 FYNNEI. This CDR3 has 14 amino acids. The CDR3 DNA reads as TGTGCCACCCACCTACAGCCCGGAGGGTATGGCTACACCTTC. Residues: CATHLQPGGYGYTF.

The chain is built from TRBV27 and TRBJ1-5; no definite D call. Deletions cut 4 bases from V and 1 base from J, with 5 bases between. The CDR3 extends over 13 amino acids. CDR1 and CDR2 (germline): MNHEY, SMNVEV (reference sequence). CDR3 protein: CASSSLSNQPQHF. The CDR3 DNA is TGTGCCAGCAGTTCCCTGAGCAATCAGCCCCAGCATTTT.

The genes are TRBV9 and TRBJ1-2; TRBD1 aligns across 8 bases. Germline CDR1 SGDLS, CDR2 YYNGEE. The CDR3 has 14 residues. After removal of 3 bases from V and 7 bases from J, the junction contained 8 bases not matched to a gene. The CDR3 reads CASSGGQGTGGYTF. The CDR3 nucleotides are TGTGCCAGCAGCGGCGGACAGGGTACAGGTGGCTACACCTTC.

This clone was observed once. The rearrangement links TRBV7-3 to TRBJ2-5, with 10 bases aligning to TRBD2. Germline assignment: CDR1 SGHTA and CDR2 FQGTGA. V trimming: 5 bases; J trimming: 1 base; junction bases outside the gene matches: 7. The CDR3 covers 16 residues. This CDR3 is CASSPTSGAVQETQYF. The CDR3 DNA reads as TGTGCCAGCAGCCCTACTAGCGGGGCGGTCCAAGAGACCCAGTACTTC.

The chain combines TRBV19 with TRBJ2-2, with 12 bases that match TRBD2. Germline V gene sequence: CDR1 LNHDA, CDR2 SQIVND (reference sequence). The CDR3 loop spans 15 amino acids. The V segment lost 9 bases and the J segment 2 bases; nucleotides outside the gene matches: 4. CDR3 loop: CASKLAGGNTGELFF. CDR3 DNA: TGTGCCAGCAAACTAGCGGGGGGCAACACCGGGGAGCTGTTTTTT.

The J gene is TRBJ1-2, the V gene TRBV4-1; 7 positions agree with TRBD1. The junction had 6 bases not matched to a gene; V was cut back by 1 base and J by 4 bases. This CDR3 region has 15 residues. Germline CDR1 MGHRA, CDR2 YSYEKL. CDR3 region: CASSQVGTASYGYTF. The CDR3, as DNA: TGCGCCAGCAGCCAAGTTGGGACAGCCTCCTATGGCTACACCTTC.

This clone was counted once. J is TRBJ2-2 and V is TRBV18; D ambiguous. Germline CDR1 is KGHSH and CDR2 is LQKENI. The V end lost 2 bases, the J end lost 3 bases, and 10 bases lay between the germline ends. This CDR3 spans 15 amino acids. This CDR3 reads CASSPMGRDTGELFF. Written as DNA, the CDR3 is TGTGCCAGCTCACCAATGGGCCGCGACACCGGGGAGCTGTTTTTT.

This clone has only one observation. This rearrangement joins TRBV13 to TRBJ2-4; 8 nucleotides align to TRBD1. The CDR3 is 14 residues long. The V gene end was trimmed by 1 base and the J gene end by 4 bases; junction bases not matched to a gene: 0. Looked up from germline, CDR1 is PRHDT and CDR2 is FYEKMQ (reference sequence). In DNA, the CDR3 is TGTGCCAGCAGCTTAGACAGGGGGAAAAACATTCAGTACTTC. This translates into CASSLDRGKNIQYF.

The chain carries TRBV5-1 and TRBJ2-5, with 7 bases that match TRBD2. The CDR3 runs 15 residues. Germline CDR1 reads SGHRS; CDR2 reads YFSETQ. V trimming: 4 bases; J trimming: 3 bases; junction bases outside the gene matches: 9. The CDR3 region has the DNA TGCGCCAGCAGCACTACCGGGACTAACGAAGAGACCCAGTACTTC. Its protein product is CASSTTGTNEETQYF.

The chain couples TRBV6-5 to TRBJ1-1; D perhaps matches TRBD1 (6 bases). The CDR3 loop spans 12 amino acids. V lost 6 bases to trimming and J lost 5 bases, with 10 bases between them. Germline CDR1 MNHEY, CDR2 SVGAGI. This chain's CDR3 is CASRAGVTEAFF. CDR3 DNA sequence: TGTGCCAGCAGAGCAGGGGTGACTGAAGCTTTCTTT.

J is TRBJ1-1 and V is TRBV7-2, with 8 bases fitting TRBD1. Germline V gene lookup returns CDR1 SGHTA and CDR2 FQGNSA. The CDR3 runs 15 residues. The CDR3 DNA reads as TGTGCTACTCATCAGGGGGACAGGTTTGGGACTGAAGCTTTCTTT. Amino acid sequence: CATHQGDRFGTEAFF.

The CDR3 reads CSVGGEADQPQHF. The DNA of the CDR3 is TGCAGCGTTGGAGGGGAGGCTGATCAGCCCCAGCATTTT. V usage is TRBV29-1 and J usage is TRBJ1-5; TRBD1 is a possible D gene (5 bases). The V and J ends lost 4 bases and 5 bases respectively, with 12 bases between them. Germline V lookup: CDR1 SQVTM, CDR2 ANQGSEA. The CDR3 sequence is 13 residues long.

The V call is TRBV3-1 (or the pseudogene TRBV3-2), the J call TRBJ2-7; possible D gene TRBD2, 5 bases. The CDR3 runs to 14 residues. V lost 2 bases, J lost 6 bases, and 14 bases lay in between. Germline V CDR1 and CDR2: LGHDT, YNNKEL (reference sequence). Written as DNA, the CDR3 is TGTGCCAGCAGCCAAATAGGACCCGAGGGCGAGCAGTACTTC. The encoded protein is CASSQIGPEGEQYF.

This chain uses TRBV3-1 (or the pseudogene TRBV3-2) with TRBJ2-3; 8 bases line up with TRBD1. Germline CDR1 reads LGHDT; CDR2 reads YNNKEL (reference sequence). This CDR3 comprises 19 residues. The V gene end was trimmed by 3 bases and the J gene end by 1 base; junction bases not matched to a gene: 15. The CDR3 region is CASSQSPGQGSWGTDTQYF. The CDR3 DNA is TGTGCCAGCAGCCAGTCACCCGGACAGGGTAGTTGGGGCACAGATACGCAGTATTTT.

This clone has just one count. V usage is TRBV5-1 and J usage is TRBJ2-7; 7 positions agree with TRBD2. CDR3 size: 14 residues. The germline CDR1 and CDR2 sequences are SGHRS and YFSETQ. The V segment lost 0 bases and the J segment 4 bases; nucleotides outside the gene matches: 4. CDR3: CASSLAGREYEQYF. The CDR3 DNA reads as TGCGCCAGCAGCTTGGCAGGGAGGGAATACGAGCAGTACTTC.

The chain carries TRBV4-3 and TRBJ2-4; D is possibly TRBD1 (5 bases). Looked up from germline, CDR1 is LGHNA and CDR2 is YSLEER. Deletions cut 1 base from V and 0 bases from J, with 19 bases between. The CDR3 contains 19 residues. CDR3 amino acids: CASSQVGAEALGAKNIQYF. The DNA for the CDR3 is TGCGCCAGCAGCCAAGTAGGGGCCGAGGCCTTAGGAGCCAAAAACATTCAGTACTTC.

The rearrangement joins TRBV11-3 to TRBJ2-2; the D is unclear. The ends were cut back, 3 bases at V and 0 bases at J, with 5 bases in the middle. Germline CDR1 SGHNT, CDR2 YENEEA. This CDR3 region has 14 residues. The CDR3 region has the DNA TGTGCCAGCAGCTTTACTCCGAACACCGGGGAGCTGTTTTTT. This sequence encodes CASSFTPNTGELFF. Using reference TRBV11-3 and TRBJ2-2 for the parts outside the CDR3, the full variable domain is EAGVVQSPRYKIIEKKQPVAFWCNPISGHNTLYWYLQNLGQGPELLIRYENEEAVDDSQLPKDRFSAERLKGVDSTLKIQPAELGDSAVYLCASSFTPNTGELFFGEGSRLTVL.

The V call is TRBV19, the J call TRBJ1-3, with D uncertain. This CDR3 is 13 amino acids long. The V end lost 10 bases, the J end lost 0 bases, and 10 bases lay between the germline ends. Germline CDR1 LNHDA, CDR2 SQIVND (reference sequence). In nucleotides, the CDR3 is TGTGCCACCACGTTAGTCTCTGGAAACACCATATATTTT. It yields the protein CATTLVSGNTIYF.

The chain is built from TRBV28 and TRBJ1-1; D remains unclear. The CDR3 sequence is 14 residues long. V was pared by 3 bases and J by 1 base, with 9 bases between. Germline V gives CDR1 MDHEN, CDR2 SYDVKM. In nucleotides, the CDR3 is TGTGCCAGCAGTTTCCCCGGCGGGAACACTGAAGCTTTCTTT. Translated: CASSFPGGNTEAFF.

This chain connects TRBV5-1 to TRBJ1-5; a weak D match, TRBD1 (6 bases). Trimming cost V 4 bases and J 6 bases, with 11 bases left between them. CDR3 length equals 13 residues. In germline, CDR1 is SGHRS, CDR2 YFSETQ. The CDR3 DNA follows: TGCGCCAGCAGCGTCGGGGGGCTTCAGCCCCAGCATTTT. Its protein is CASSVGGLQPQHF.

The chain uses TRBV2 and TRBJ1-4; the match to TRBD1 covers 8 bases. J was trimmed by 7 bases and V by 10 bases; bases with no gene match: 8. The length of the CDR3 is 13 residues. Germline V lookup: CDR1 SNHLY, CDR2 FYNNEI. CDR3 sequence: CATHRGISEKLFF. DNA of the CDR3: TGTGCCACCCACAGGGGGATTTCTGAAAAACTGTTTTTT. The full variable domain, its missing parts supplied by reference TRBV2 and TRBJ1-4, is EPEVTQTPSHQVTQMGQEVILRCVPISNHLYFYWYRQILGQKVEFLVSFYNNEISEKSEIFDDQFSVERPDGSNFTLKIRSTKLEDSAMYFCATHRGISEKLFFGSGTQLSVL.

The rearrangement links TRBV9 to TRBJ1-5, with 7 positions matching TRBD1. CDR1 is SGDLS, CDR2 YYNGEE, per germline. The CDR3 runs 15 residues. The junction had 6 bases not matched to a gene; V was cut back by 0 bases and J by 6 bases. CDR3 region: CASSVAPTGVQPQHF. The CDR3 DNA sequence: TGTGCCAGCAGCGTAGCCCCAACAGGGGTTCAGCCCCAGCATTTT. The full variable domain, rest sourced from reference TRBV9 and TRBJ1-5, is DSGVTQTPKHLITATGQRVTLRCSPRSGDLSVYWYQQSLDQGLQFLIQYYNGEERAKGNILERFSAQQFPDLHSELNLSSLELGDSALYFCASSVAPTGVQPQHFGDGTRLSIL.